Listed below are T cell receptor beta chains from one sample, sequenced in a study of T cell repertoires in cytomegalovirus infection. One entry per CDR3 protein results from TCRdb running MiXCR on the reads. This table holds about 58,000 distinct CDR3 sequences, around 20% found once. Their antigens remain unidentified. This specimen consisted of CD8+ T cells from cultured PBMCs, obtained from culture after CMV antigen stimulation. These receptors came from a human donor in good health (CMV status not recorded). Some clones in this sample may be carry-over from other donors' samples. The CDR3 runs from the conserved cysteine through the conserved F or W. The D gene is left open where the match is weak. The size entry is marked missing in some rows and otherwise reads once, few, many or a size class.

abundance: few
len: 15
v_gene: TRBV7-8
d_gene: -
j_gene: TRBJ1-2
CDR3nt: TGTGCCAGCAGCTTATCCCCCCGTCCGGCGGATGGCTACACCTTC
CDR3aa: CASSLSPRPADGYTF

abundance: few
len: 13
v_gene: TRBV7-9
d_gene: -
j_gene: TRBJ2-5
CDR3nt: TGTGCCAGCAGCTCCAGTGGGGAGGAGACCCAGTACTTC
CDR3aa: CASSSSGEETQYF

abundance: -
len: 14
v_gene: TRBV27
d_gene: -
j_gene: TRBJ2-1
CDR3nt: TGTGCCAGCAGTCCCTCCAGCGCATACAATGAGCAGTTCTTC
CDR3aa: CASSPSSAYNEQFF

abundance: many
len: 14
v_gene: TRBV7-2
d_gene: -
j_gene: TRBJ2-1
CDR3nt: TGTGCCAGCAGCTTAGGGGGGCCAGACAATGAGCAGTTCTTC
CDR3aa: CASSLGGPDNEQFF

abundance: few
len: 13
v_gene: TRBV5-8
d_gene: -
j_gene: TRBJ1-5
CDR3nt: TGTGCCAGCAGCTGGGGTAGCAATCAGCCCCAGCATTTT
CDR3aa: CASSWGSNQPQHF

abundance: -
len: 15
v_gene: TRBV4-3
d_gene: -
j_gene: TRBJ1-5
CDR3nt: TGCGCCAGCAGCCAGTACAGGGAAGGGAAGCAGCCCCAGCATTTT
CDR3aa: CASSQYREGKQPQHF

abundance: few
len: 14
v_gene: TRBV28
d_gene: -
j_gene: TRBJ1-5
CDR3nt: TGTGCCAGCAGCCCCAGAACAGGGAATCAGCCCCAGCATTTT
CDR3aa: CASSPRTGNQPQHF

abundance: few
len: 14
v_gene: TRBV7-8
d_gene: -
j_gene: TRBJ1-5
CDR3nt: TGTGCCAGCAGGCATCGGGGAAGGGGTCAGCCCCAGCATTTT
CDR3aa: CASRHRGRGQPQHF

abundance: -
len: 14
v_gene: TRBV7-8
d_gene: -
j_gene: TRBJ2-7
CDR3nt: TGTGCCAGCAGCCCCCGGACGGCCGGCTACGAGCAGTACTTC
CDR3aa: CASSPRTAGYEQYF

abundance: -
len: 16
v_gene: TRBV27
d_gene: TRBD2
j_gene: TRBJ2-1
CDR3nt: TGTGCCACGGGACTAGCGGAGGGCCCCTTCTACAATGAGCAGTTCTTC
CDR3aa: CATGLAEGPFYNEQFF

abundance: few
len: 12
v_gene: TRBV7-9
d_gene: -
j_gene: TRBJ1-5
CDR3nt: TGTGCCAGCAGCTTCCTAGATCAGCCCCAGCATTTT
CDR3aa: CASSFLDQPQHF

abundance: few
len: 15
v_gene: TRBV7-2
d_gene: -
j_gene: TRBJ2-2
CDR3nt: TGTGCCAGCAGCTTACGGGAAGATCACACCGGGGAGCTGTTTTTT
CDR3aa: CASSLREDHTGELFF

abundance: -
len: 13
v_gene: TRBV6-8
d_gene: -
j_gene: TRBJ1-1
CDR3nt: TGTGCATCGAGGGGGGGGGCACTCACTGAAGCTTTCTTT
CDR3aa: CASRGGALTEAFF

abundance: -
len: 14
v_gene: TRBV6-2/TRBV6-3
d_gene: -
j_gene: TRBJ2-7
CDR3nt: TGTGCCAGCAGGGGTCCCGCTAGACCCTACGAGCAGTACTTC
CDR3aa: CASRGPARPYEQYF

abundance: -
len: 14
v_gene: TRBV7-9
d_gene: -
j_gene: TRBJ1-2
CDR3nt: TGTGCCAGCAGCTCTGACAGCGTAGACTATGGCTACACCTTC
CDR3aa: CASSSDSVDYGYTF

abundance: -
len: 13
v_gene: TRBV5-6
d_gene: TRBD1
j_gene: TRBJ1-2
CDR3nt: TGTGCCAGCAGCCGGGACAGGGAGTATGGCTACACCTTC
CDR3aa: CASSRDREYGYTF

abundance: few
len: 14
v_gene: TRBV27
d_gene: TRBD1
j_gene: TRBJ1-1
CDR3nt: TGTGCCAGCAGTTTCAAATCTTCAGGGGGCGAAGCTTTCTTT
CDR3aa: CASSFKSSGGEAFF

abundance: many
len: 17
v_gene: TRBV20-1
d_gene: TRBD1
j_gene: TRBJ1-4
CDR3nt: TGCAGTGCTAGAGATCTAACAGGGGGGCAAACTAATGAAAAACTGTTTTTT
CDR3aa: CSARDLTGGQTNEKLFF

abundance: many
len: 14
v_gene: TRBV6-5
d_gene: TRBD1
j_gene: TRBJ2-1
CDR3nt: TGTGCCAGCAGCCGACAGGGGGCCTACAATGAGCAGTTCTTC
CDR3aa: CASSRQGAYNEQFF

abundance: -
len: 14
v_gene: TRBV20-1
d_gene: -
j_gene: TRBJ1-1
CDR3nt: TGCAGTGCTAGAGATCTTGGGGGCGGGACTGAAGCTTTCTTT
CDR3aa: CSARDLGGGTEAFF

abundance: -
len: 13
v_gene: TRBV5-1
d_gene: TRBD1
j_gene: TRBJ1-2
CDR3nt: TGCGCCAGCAGCTGGGGACAGAACTATGGCTACACCTTC
CDR3aa: CASSWGQNYGYTF

abundance: -
len: 18
v_gene: TRBV28
d_gene: TRBD1
j_gene: TRBJ2-3
CDR3nt: TGTGCCAGCAGTTTAACCAGGAGAACCGGGACAGGATTAGATACGCAGTATTTT
CDR3aa: CASSLTRRTGTGLDTQYF

abundance: -
len: 15
v_gene: TRBV7-2
d_gene: TRBD1
j_gene: TRBJ2-3
CDR3nt: TGTGCCAGCAGCTCGTGGGACAGGGGGCTTGATACGCAGTATTTT
CDR3aa: CASSSWDRGLDTQYF

abundance: -
len: 14
v_gene: TRBV7-9
d_gene: TRBD1
j_gene: TRBJ1-1
CDR3nt: TGTGCCAGCAGCATACGACAGGGTTTGCCTGAAGCTTTCTTT
CDR3aa: CASSIRQGLPEAFF

abundance: -
len: 14
v_gene: TRBV12-3/TRBV12-4
d_gene: -
j_gene: TRBJ1-3
CDR3nt: TGTGCCAGCAGTTCCTCCTCCTCTGGAAACACCATATATTTT
CDR3aa: CASSSSSSGNTIYF

abundance: -
len: 15
v_gene: TRBV29-1
d_gene: -
j_gene: TRBJ2-1
CDR3nt: TGCAGCGTCCCTAATCAGGGCAGGGCATACAATGAGCAGTTCTTC
CDR3aa: CSVPNQGRAYNEQFF

abundance: once
len: 16
v_gene: TRBV6-2/TRBV6-3
d_gene: -
j_gene: TRBJ2-5
CDR3nt: TGTGCCAGCAGTCTCCGGATCGGAAGGGGGGAAGAGACCCAGTACTTC
CDR3aa: CASSLRIGRGEETQYF

abundance: -
len: 15
v_gene: TRBV6-5
d_gene: -
j_gene: TRBJ2-3
CDR3nt: TGTGCCAGCAGTTCTGGGGGGGCCTCCAGGGATACGCAGTATTTT
CDR3aa: CASSSGGASRDTQYF

abundance: few
len: 15
v_gene: TRBV20-1
d_gene: -
j_gene: TRBJ2-1
CDR3nt: TGCAGTGCCATTAGCGGAGATATATCCTACAATGAGCAGTTCTTC
CDR3aa: CSAISGDISYNEQFF

abundance: -
len: 13
v_gene: TRBV10-3
d_gene: -
j_gene: TRBJ2-5
CDR3nt: TGTGCCATCAGTGAGGGGCAGCAAGAGACCCAGTACTTC
CDR3aa: CAISEGQQETQYF

abundance: -
len: 17
v_gene: TRBV7-8
d_gene: -
j_gene: TRBJ2-4
CDR3nt: TGTGCCAGCAGCCCCCAACACCGCGACAGAATTAAAAACATTCAGTACTTC
CDR3aa: CASSPQHRDRIKNIQYF

abundance: -
len: 16
v_gene: TRBV5-4
d_gene: TRBD2
j_gene: TRBJ2-1
CDR3nt: TGTGCCAGCAGCAAACAGACTAGCGGACAATACAATGAGCAGTTCTTC
CDR3aa: CASSKQTSGQYNEQFF

abundance: -
len: 17
v_gene: TRBV7-2
d_gene: -
j_gene: TRBJ2-2
CDR3nt: TGTGCCAGCAGCTTAGCAAGGGGAGGGGGGAACACCGGGGAGCTGTTTTTT
CDR3aa: CASSLARGGGNTGELFF

abundance: few
len: 14
v_gene: TRBV12-3/TRBV12-4
d_gene: -
j_gene: TRBJ2-3
CDR3nt: -
CDR3aa: CASSLGTGTDTQYF

abundance: -
len: 14
v_gene: TRBV7-9
d_gene: TRBD1
j_gene: TRBJ1-2
CDR3nt: TGTGCTAGCAGCTTAGGACAGGGTGGCTATGGCTACACCTTC
CDR3aa: CASSLGQGGYGYTF

abundance: -
len: 16
v_gene: TRBV7-6
d_gene: -
j_gene: TRBJ2-3
CDR3nt: TGTGCCAGCAGCTTAGCGGGAGGACCCCCCCAAAGGACGCAGTATTTT
CDR3aa: CASSLAGGPPQRTQYF

abundance: few
len: 15
v_gene: TRBV7-8
d_gene: -
j_gene: TRBJ1-5
CDR3nt: TGTGCCAGCAGCAAAGACAGGTATAGCAATCAGCCCCAGCATTTT
CDR3aa: CASSKDRYSNQPQHF

abundance: -
len: 14
v_gene: TRBV7-9
d_gene: -
j_gene: TRBJ1-2
CDR3nt: TGTGCCAGCAGCTCCCGGGAAGGAGACTATGGCTACACCTTC
CDR3aa: CASSSREGDYGYTF

abundance: -
len: 14
v_gene: TRBV12-3/TRBV12-4
d_gene: TRBD1
j_gene: TRBJ2-7
CDR3nt: TGTGCCAGCAGTTTTAACAGGGGGCCCTACGAGCAGTACTTC
CDR3aa: CASSFNRGPYEQYF

abundance: -
len: 16
v_gene: TRBV7-6
d_gene: TRBD2
j_gene: TRBJ2-1
CDR3nt: TGTGCCAGCAGCGAGACTAGCGGGAGTTATTTCAATGAGCAGTTCTTC
CDR3aa: CASSETSGSYFNEQFF

abundance: many
len: 16
v_gene: TRBV7-2
d_gene: TRBD1
j_gene: TRBJ2-1
CDR3nt: TGTGCCAGCAGCTTAAGATGGCAGGGGGTTTACAATGAGCAGTTCTTC
CDR3aa: CASSLRWQGVYNEQFF

abundance: few
len: 12
v_gene: TRBV10-3
d_gene: -
j_gene: TRBJ2-7
CDR3nt: TGTGCCGTCCAAGGGGATTTTTACGAGCAGTACTTC
CDR3aa: CAVQGDFYEQYF

abundance: few
len: 13
v_gene: TRBV29-1
d_gene: -
j_gene: TRBJ2-4
CDR3nt: TGCAGCGCTGTAGCGGTGGCCAAAAACATTCAGTACTTC
CDR3aa: CSAVAVAKNIQYF

abundance: few
len: 14
v_gene: TRBV7-8
d_gene: -
j_gene: TRBJ1-1
CDR3nt: TGTGCCAGCAGCTTGTGGGCGAGCAACACTGAAGCTTTCTTT
CDR3aa: CASSLWASNTEAFF

abundance: -
len: 15
v_gene: TRBV4-3
d_gene: TRBD1
j_gene: TRBJ1-2
CDR3nt: TGCGCCAGCAGCCCCCAGGGGGCAGCTAACTATGGCTACACCTTC
CDR3aa: CASSPQGAANYGYTF

abundance: few
len: 16
v_gene: TRBV7-2
d_gene: -
j_gene: TRBJ1-5
CDR3nt: TGTGCCAGCAGCGCCCCTTTACGGGACCCTTATCAGCCCCAGCATTTT
CDR3aa: CASSAPLRDPYQPQHF

abundance: -
len: 14
v_gene: TRBV12-3/TRBV12-4
d_gene: TRBD1
j_gene: TRBJ2-5
CDR3nt: TGTGCCAGCAGTGGGGGACAGGTTATTACCACCCAGTACTTC
CDR3aa: CASSGGQVITTQYF

abundance: few
len: 15
v_gene: TRBV7-9
d_gene: -
j_gene: TRBJ1-1
CDR3nt: TGTGCCAGCAGCCCAACGAGGGGTTTAAACACTGAAGCTTTCTTT
CDR3aa: CASSPTRGLNTEAFF

abundance: -
len: 13
v_gene: TRBV5-6
d_gene: -
j_gene: TRBJ1-5
CDR3nt: TGTGCCAGCAGCACCGGGCCCGGGGGGGCCCAGCATTTT
CDR3aa: CASSTGPGGAQHF

abundance: -
len: 11
v_gene: TRBV20-1
d_gene: -
j_gene: TRBJ1-1
CDR3nt: TGCAGTGCTAGACAGGGCACTGAAGCTTTCTTT
CDR3aa: CSARQGTEAFF

abundance: few
len: 17
v_gene: TRBV7-2
d_gene: -
j_gene: TRBJ2-6
CDR3nt: TGTGCCAGCAGCTTAGGTCTTTATGGTTCTGGGGCCAACGTCCTGACTTTC
CDR3aa: CASSLGLYGSGANVLTF

abundance: -
len: 13
v_gene: TRBV6-8
d_gene: -
j_gene: TRBJ2-1
CDR3nt: TGTGCCAGCAGTTACTCAAACTACAATGAGCAGTTCTTC
CDR3aa: CASSYSNYNEQFF

abundance: few
len: 15
v_gene: TRBV7-2
d_gene: -
j_gene: TRBJ2-7
CDR3nt: TGTGCCAGCAGCCCTGGCGGGCAGGGCCTCTACGAGCAGTACTTC
CDR3aa: CASSPGGQGLYEQYF

abundance: -
len: 16
v_gene: TRBV7-7
d_gene: -
j_gene: TRBJ2-1
CDR3nt: TGTGCCAGCAGCCCAGGGTCCCTTAGCTCCTACAATGAGCAGTTCTTC
CDR3aa: CASSPGSLSSYNEQFF

abundance: few
len: 14
v_gene: TRBV6-1
d_gene: -
j_gene: TRBJ1-1
CDR3nt: TGTGCCAGCAGTGAAGTGGGTCAGCCCCCCGAAGCTTTCTTT
CDR3aa: CASSEVGQPPEAFF